This TCR beta chain was sequenced during a study of metastatic and nonmetastatic thyroid tumors (dated by TCRdb to the early 2020s). A note on the overall study: Repertoires from peripheral blood and from tumor or nodule tissue samples of malignant and benign thyroid patients were compared.

This clone was detected many times. Its binding antigen is unknown. Base qualities are not recorded, but no much larger clone differs from it by a single base. Libraries came from PCR. The sequencer was an Illumina HiSeq 4000. The TCR beta-chain CDR3 region of each patient was profiled by high-throughput sequencing. The study's processing was this. A classifier to discriminate distant-metastatic papillary thyroid cancer patients was built from CDR3 differences across clinicopathological groups. To measure repertoire diversity the researchers used the Shannon index, while the Morisita-Horn index served to gauge how similar the tumor and blood repertoires were. TCRdb reran the public reads through fastp at Q25 and MiXCR, keeping productive beta chains. V and J calls and clone size were set by TCRdb, not the authors. The sample table records tens of thousands of clones; around an eighth of these occur just once. The ten top clones hold roughly 8.2% of the sample.

Before undergoing thyroid surgery, none of the patients had been given any kind of treatment. The study retrospectively analysed patient clinical samples collected from about 2012 to 2018 using T-cell receptor beta sequencing. The CDR3 holds 14 amino acids from the cysteine to the phenylalanine. The retained sequence is limited to the CDR3, 42 bases, with the frame set at the first base. The germline V gene provides CDR1 SGHAT and CDR2 FQNNGV. V is reduced by 3 bases and J by 0 bases, leaving a spacing of 8 bases between them. On the study overall, not on this receptor specifically: In both blood and tumor samples, TCR beta diversity was reported to be significantly higher in malignant tumors than in benign nodules.

The sequence derives from a female donor with papillary thyroid cancer or a benign thyroid nodule (not recorded which). Some clones in this sample may be carry-over from other donors' samples. Sequenced sample: tumor tissue. The rearranged chain carries TRBV11-2 and TRBJ1-2, with the D gene call left open. The base sequence is TGTGCCAGCAGCTTTTTCGGAGCTAACTATGGCTACACCTTC. This is translated as CASSFFGANYGYTF.